This record covers a single T cell receptor beta chain. This sample was included in a study of blood T cell repertoires in COVID-19. The wider study: Samples of COVID-19 (acute and convalescent) were obtained from the United States, Italy and Spain. PBMCs, B-cell-depleted T cells, or T cells provided the cDNA or gDNA that made up the material.

The germline V gene has CDR1 SEHNR and CDR2 FQNEAQ (reference sequence). V lost 8 bases and J lost 1; bases outside the gene matches: 4. CDR3 size: 14 residues. Per the original methods: Amplification with reference gene primers provided the estimates of nucleated cell counts. Some clones are missing from TCRdb's copy, which holds only in-frame ones; the method was immunoSEQ multiplex PCR. That table is the source of V, J and clone size, and D and trimming were worked out from the DNA. Of around 94,000 clones in the sample, 87% were seen once. The source is a man in his forties or fifties with active COVID-19. The chain joins TRBV7-9 to TRBJ2-2; TRBD1 agrees at 7 bases. The sequenced sample consisted of peripheral blood. In nucleotides, the CDR3 is TGTGCCAGCCTGAGGACAGGGAACACCGGGGAGCTGTTTTTT. Its translation: CASLRTGNTGELFF. Full variable domain (remainder filled in from reference TRBV7-9 and TRBJ2-2): DTGVSQNPRHKITKRGQNVTFRCDPISEHNRLYWYRQTLGQGPEFLTYFQNEAQLEKSRLLSDRFSAERPKGSFSTLEIQRTEQGDSAMYLCASLRTGNTGELFFGEGSRLTVL.